This TCR beta chain was documented in a study of identical twins. Healthy Caucasians made up all donors. A single record per CDR3 protein comes from TCRdb applying MiXCR to the 5' RACE reads. The sample lists 350,000 to 500,000 distinct CDR3 sequences, around 18% seen once, with around 10% in the top ten. Germline-derived CDR1 and CDR2 are SGHRS and YFSETQ. The CDR3 covers 15 residues. Unmatched junction bases numbered 3, after V lost 2 bases and J lost 0 bases. Study-level results: Models underestimated how often monozygotic twins shared out-of-frame TCR alpha. Excess sharing by twins proved weaker in beta out-of-frame sequences. The more abundant beta clonotypes in cord blood had fewer insertions, and memory repertoires did not show this.

Concerning this clonotype: Its antigen is not known.

What was sequenced was naive T cells sorted from blood. This sequence originates from a man in his fifties in good health. The chain couples TRBV5-1 to TRBJ2-3; 7 bases agree with TRBD1. The chain's CDR3 is CASSFGDRSTDTQYF. In DNA, the CDR3 is TGCGCCAGCAGCTTCGGGGACAGAAGCACAGATACGCAGTATTTT. The full variable domain, its missing parts supplied by reference TRBV5-1 and TRBJ2-3, is KAGVTQTPRYLIKTRGQQVTLSCSPISGHRSVSWYQQTPGQGLQFLFEYFSETQRNKGNFPGRFSGRQFSNSRSEMNVSTLELGDSALYLCASSFGDRSTDTQYFGPGTRLTVL.